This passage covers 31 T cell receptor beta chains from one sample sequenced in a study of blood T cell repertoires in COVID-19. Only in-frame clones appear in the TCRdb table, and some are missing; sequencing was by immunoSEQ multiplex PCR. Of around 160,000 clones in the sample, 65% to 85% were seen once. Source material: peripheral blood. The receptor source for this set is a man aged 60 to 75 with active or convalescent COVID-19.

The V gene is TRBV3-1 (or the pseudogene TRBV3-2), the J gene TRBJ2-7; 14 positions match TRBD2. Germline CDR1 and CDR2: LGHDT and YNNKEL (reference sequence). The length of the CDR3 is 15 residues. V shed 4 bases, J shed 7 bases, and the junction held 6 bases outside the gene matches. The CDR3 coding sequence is TGTGCCAGCAGCCGAAGGACTAGCGGGGGGAGAGAGCAGTACTTC. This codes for CASSRRTSGGREQYF.

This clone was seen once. The CDR3 is CASKLAGGPYEQYF. CDR3 coding DNA: TGTGCCAGCAAACTAGCGGGGGGGCCGTACGAGCAGTACTTC. The V gene is TRBV6-6, the J gene TRBJ2-7; 13 bases fit TRBD2. This CDR3 comprises 14 residues. The ends lost 7 bases at V and 4 bases at J; junction bases unmatched: 4. CDR1 and CDR2 from the germline V gene are MNHNY and SVGAGI (reference sequence).

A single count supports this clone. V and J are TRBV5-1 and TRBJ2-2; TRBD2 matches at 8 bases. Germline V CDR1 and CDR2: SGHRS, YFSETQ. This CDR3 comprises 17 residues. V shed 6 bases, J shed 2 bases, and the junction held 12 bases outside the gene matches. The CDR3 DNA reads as TGCGCCAGCAACCGGGAAATAGCGGGGCGAAACACCGGGGAGCTGTTTTTT. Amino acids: CASNREIAGRNTGELFF.

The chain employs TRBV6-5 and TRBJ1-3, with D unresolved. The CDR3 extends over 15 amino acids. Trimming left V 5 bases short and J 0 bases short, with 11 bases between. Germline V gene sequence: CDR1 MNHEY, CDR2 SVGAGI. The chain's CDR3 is CASSNRFLSGNTIYF. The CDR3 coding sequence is TGTGCCAGCAGTAACAGATTCCTCTCTGGAAACACCATATATTTT.

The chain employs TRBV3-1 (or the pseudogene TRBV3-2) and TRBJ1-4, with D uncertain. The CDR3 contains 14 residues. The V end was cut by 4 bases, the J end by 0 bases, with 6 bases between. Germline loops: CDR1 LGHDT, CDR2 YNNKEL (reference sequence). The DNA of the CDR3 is TGTGCCAGCAGCCTCAAAACAACTAATGAAAAACTGTTTTTT. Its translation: CASSLKTTNEKLFF.

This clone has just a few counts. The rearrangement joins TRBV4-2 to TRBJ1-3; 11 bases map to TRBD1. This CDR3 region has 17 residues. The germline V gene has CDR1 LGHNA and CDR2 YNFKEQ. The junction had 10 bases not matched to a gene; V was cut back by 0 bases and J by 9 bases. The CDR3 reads CASSQEGSGGQGGTIYF. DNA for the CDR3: TGTGCCAGCAGCCAAGAAGGGAGTGGGGGACAGGGGGGCACCATATATTTT.

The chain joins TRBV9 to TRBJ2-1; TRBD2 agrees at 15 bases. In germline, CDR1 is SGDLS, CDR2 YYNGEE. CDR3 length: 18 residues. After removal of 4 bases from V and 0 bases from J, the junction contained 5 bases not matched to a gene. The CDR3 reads CASSMGLAGGRSYNEQFF. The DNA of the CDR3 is TGTGCCAGCAGCATGGGACTAGCGGGGGGTCGCTCCTACAATGAGCAGTTCTTC.

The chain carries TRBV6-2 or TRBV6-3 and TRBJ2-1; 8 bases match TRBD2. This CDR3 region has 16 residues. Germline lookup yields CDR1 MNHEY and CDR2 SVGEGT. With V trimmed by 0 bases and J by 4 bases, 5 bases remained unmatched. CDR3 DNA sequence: TGTGCCAGCAGTTACTCACTAGCGGCAAGTTACAATGAGCAGTTCTTC. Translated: CASSYSLAASYNEQFF.

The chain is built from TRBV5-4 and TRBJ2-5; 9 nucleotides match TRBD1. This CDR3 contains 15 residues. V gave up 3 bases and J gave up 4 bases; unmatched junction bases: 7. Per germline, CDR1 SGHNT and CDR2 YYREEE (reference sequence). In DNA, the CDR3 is TGTGCCAGCAGCTCCAAACAGGGGGCTACAGAGACCCAGTACTTC. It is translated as CASSSKQGATETQYF.

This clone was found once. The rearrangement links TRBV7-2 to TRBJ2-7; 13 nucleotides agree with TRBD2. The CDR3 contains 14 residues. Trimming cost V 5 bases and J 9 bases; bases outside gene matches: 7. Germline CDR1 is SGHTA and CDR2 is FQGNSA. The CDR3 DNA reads TGTGCCAGCAGCCCAATCCGGACTAGCGGGAGGCAGTACTTC. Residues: CASSPIRTSGRQYF.

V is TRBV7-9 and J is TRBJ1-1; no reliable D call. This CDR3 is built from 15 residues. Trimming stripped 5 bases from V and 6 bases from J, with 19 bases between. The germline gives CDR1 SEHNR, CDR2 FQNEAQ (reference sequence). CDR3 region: CASSTPGAIRSEAFF. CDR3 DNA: TGTGCCAGCAGCACTCCGGGAGCGATAAGGTCTGAAGCTTTCTTT.

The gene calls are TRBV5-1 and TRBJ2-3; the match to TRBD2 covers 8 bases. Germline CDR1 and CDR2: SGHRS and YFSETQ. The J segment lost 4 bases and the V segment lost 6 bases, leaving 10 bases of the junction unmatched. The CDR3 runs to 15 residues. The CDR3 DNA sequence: TGCGCCAGCAAACCGGGACTAGGGTCTGCAGATACGCAGTATTTT. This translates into CASKPGLGSADTQYF.

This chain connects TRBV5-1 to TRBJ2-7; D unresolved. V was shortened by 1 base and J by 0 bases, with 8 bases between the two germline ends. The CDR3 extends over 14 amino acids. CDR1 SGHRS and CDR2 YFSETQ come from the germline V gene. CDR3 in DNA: TGCGCCAGCAGCTTGCAGGAAAGCTCCTACGAGCAGTACTTC. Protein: CASSLQESSYEQYF.

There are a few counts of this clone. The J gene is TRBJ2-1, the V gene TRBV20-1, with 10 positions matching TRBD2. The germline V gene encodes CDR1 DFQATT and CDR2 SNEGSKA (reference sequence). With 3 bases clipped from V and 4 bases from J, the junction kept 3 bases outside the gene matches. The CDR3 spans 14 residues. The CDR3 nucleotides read TGCAGTGCTAGTCTGACTAGCGGGTACAATGAGCAGTTCTTC. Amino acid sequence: CSASLTSGYNEQFF.

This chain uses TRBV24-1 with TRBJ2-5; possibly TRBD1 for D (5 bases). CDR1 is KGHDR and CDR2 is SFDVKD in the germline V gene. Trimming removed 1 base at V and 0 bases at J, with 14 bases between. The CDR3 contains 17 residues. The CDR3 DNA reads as TGTGCCACCAGTGATTTCGGAACAGGTCCAAACCAAGAGACCCAGTACTTC. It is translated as CATSDFGTGPNQETQYF.

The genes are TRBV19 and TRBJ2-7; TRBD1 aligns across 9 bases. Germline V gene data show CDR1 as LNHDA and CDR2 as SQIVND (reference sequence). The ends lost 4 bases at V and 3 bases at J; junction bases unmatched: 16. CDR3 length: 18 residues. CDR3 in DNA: TGTGCCAGTAGTAAGCAACTCCCGGGACAGGGATTAGACTACGAGCAGTACTTC. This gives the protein CASSKQLPGQGLDYEQYF.

CDR3 residues: CASHGTGITEAFF. CDR3 in DNA: TGTGCCAGCCACGGGACAGGGATCACTGAAGCTTTCTTT. The chain joins TRBV10-3 to TRBJ1-1; TRBD1 matches 9 bases. V dropped 10 bases and J dropped 4; count of bases not matched to a gene: 7. This CDR3 is 13 amino acids long. Germline V gene sequence: CDR1 ENHRY, CDR2 SYGVKD.

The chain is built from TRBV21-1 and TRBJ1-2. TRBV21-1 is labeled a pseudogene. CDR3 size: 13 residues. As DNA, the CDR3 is TGTGCCAGCAGCGGAGGCGGGGGAGGCGGCTACACCTTC. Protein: CASSGGGGGGYTF.

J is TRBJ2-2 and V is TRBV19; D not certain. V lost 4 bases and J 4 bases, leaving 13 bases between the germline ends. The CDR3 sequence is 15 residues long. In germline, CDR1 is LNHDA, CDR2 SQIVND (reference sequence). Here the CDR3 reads CASSTPPVGTGELFF. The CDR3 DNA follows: TGTGCCAGTAGTACCCCCCCCGTCGGCACCGGGGAGCTGTTTTTT.

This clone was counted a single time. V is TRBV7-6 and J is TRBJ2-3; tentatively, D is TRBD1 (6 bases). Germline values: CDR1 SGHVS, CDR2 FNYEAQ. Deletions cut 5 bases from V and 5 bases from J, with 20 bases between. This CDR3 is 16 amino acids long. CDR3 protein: CASSGDPGQLRDTQYF. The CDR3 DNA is TGTGCCAGCAGCGGTGATCCGGGACAACTGAGAGATACGCAGTATTTT.

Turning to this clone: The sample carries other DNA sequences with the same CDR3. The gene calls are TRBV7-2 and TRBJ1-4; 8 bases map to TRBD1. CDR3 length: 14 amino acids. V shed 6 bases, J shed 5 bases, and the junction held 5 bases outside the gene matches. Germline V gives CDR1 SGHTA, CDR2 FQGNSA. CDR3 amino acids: CASSSGQGNEKLFF. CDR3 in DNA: TGTGCCAGCAGTTCTGGACAGGGAAATGAAAAACTGTTTTTT.

The CDR3 coding sequence is TGTGCCAGCAGTGAAGCCCTAACTGAAAAACTGTTTTTT. It is translated as CASSEALTEKLFF. V usage is TRBV2 and J usage is TRBJ1-4; D is undetermined. The CDR3 is 13 amino acids. With 0 bases removed from V and 7 bases from J, the gap between germline ends came to 6 bases. Germline V gene sequence: CDR1 SNHLY, CDR2 FYNNEI.

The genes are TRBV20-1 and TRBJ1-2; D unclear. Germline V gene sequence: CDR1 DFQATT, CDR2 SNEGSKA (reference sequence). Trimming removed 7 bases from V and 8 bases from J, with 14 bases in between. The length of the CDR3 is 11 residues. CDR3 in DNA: TGCAGTGTTGCACTTCTCAAGGGCTACACCTTC. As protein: CSVALLKGYTF.

This CDR3 is CASLLSYEQYF. The CDR3 DNA reads TGTGCCAGCCTTCTATCTTACGAGCAGTACTTC. The chain has TRBV28 and TRBJ2-7, with D unresolved. The CDR3 has 11 residues. Per germline, CDR1 MDHEN and CDR2 SYDVKM. Trimming shortened V by 8 bases and J by 4 bases, and 9 bases separated the two germline ends. The whole variable domain, filled in from reference TRBV28 and TRBJ2-7, reads DVKVTQSSRYLVKRTGEKVFLECVQDMDHENMFWYRQDPGLGLRLIYFSYDVKMKEKGDIPEGYSVSREKKERFSLILESASTNQTSMYLCASLLSYEQYFGPGTRLTVT.

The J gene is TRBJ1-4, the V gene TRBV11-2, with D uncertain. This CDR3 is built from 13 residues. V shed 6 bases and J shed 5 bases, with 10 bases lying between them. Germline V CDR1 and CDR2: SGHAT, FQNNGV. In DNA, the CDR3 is TGTGCCAGCAGTCGGCGACAAAATGAAAAACTGTTTTTT. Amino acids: CASSRRQNEKLFF.

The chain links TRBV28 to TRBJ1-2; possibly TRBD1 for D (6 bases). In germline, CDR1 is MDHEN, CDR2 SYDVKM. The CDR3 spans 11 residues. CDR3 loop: CALGGPYGYTF. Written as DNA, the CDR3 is TGTGCGTTGGGGGGGCCCTATGGCTACACCTTC.

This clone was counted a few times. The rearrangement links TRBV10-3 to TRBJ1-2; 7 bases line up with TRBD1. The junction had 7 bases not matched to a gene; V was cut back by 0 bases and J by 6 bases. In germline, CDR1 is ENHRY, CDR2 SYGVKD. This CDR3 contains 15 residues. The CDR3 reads CAISESRSRGNGYTF. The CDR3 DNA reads TGTGCCATCAGTGAGTCGAGAAGCAGGGGGAATGGCTACACCTTC.

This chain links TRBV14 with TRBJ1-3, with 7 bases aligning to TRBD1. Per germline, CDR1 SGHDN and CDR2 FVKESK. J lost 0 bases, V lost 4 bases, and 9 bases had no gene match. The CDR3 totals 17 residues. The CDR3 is CASSRFFDRVSGNTIYF. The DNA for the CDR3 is TGTGCCAGCAGCCGCTTTTTTGACAGGGTCTCTGGAAACACCATATATTTT.

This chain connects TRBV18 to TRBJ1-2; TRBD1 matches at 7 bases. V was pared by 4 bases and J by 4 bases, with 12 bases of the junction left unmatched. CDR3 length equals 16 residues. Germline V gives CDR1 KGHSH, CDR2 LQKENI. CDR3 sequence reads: CASSREGQLAAYGYTF. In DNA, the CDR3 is TGTGCCAGCTCACGCGAGGGACAGCTCGCGGCCTATGGCTACACCTTC.

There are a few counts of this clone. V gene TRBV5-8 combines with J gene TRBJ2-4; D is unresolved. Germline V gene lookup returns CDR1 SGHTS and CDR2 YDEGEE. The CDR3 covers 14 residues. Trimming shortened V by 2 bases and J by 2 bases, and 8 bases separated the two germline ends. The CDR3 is CASSLRGPKNIQYF. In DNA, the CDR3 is TGTGCCAGCAGCTTAAGAGGCCCCAAAAACATTCAGTACTTC.

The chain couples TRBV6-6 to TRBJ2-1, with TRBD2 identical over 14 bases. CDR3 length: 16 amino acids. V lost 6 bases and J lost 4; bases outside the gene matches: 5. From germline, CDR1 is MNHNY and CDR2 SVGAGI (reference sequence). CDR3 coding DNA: TGTGCCAGCAGCCCAGGACTAGCGGGGGGTTACAATGAGCAGTTCTTC. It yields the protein CASSPGLAGGYNEQFF.